These 29 T cell receptor beta chains came from one sample sequenced in a study of human T cells and chemical hapten exposure. TCRdb reprocessed the RACE reads via MiXCR and lists one record per CDR3 protein. The sample lists about 380,000 distinct CDR3 sequences, roughly 4.8% occurring once. Documented time point: patch test 1, 2 weeks after DPC sensitization. The treatment denotes: therapeutic diphenylcyclopropenone sensitization with weekly scalp DPC. Sequencing used whole blood, obtained in connection with sensitization to the hapten diphenylcyclopropenone (DPC). The receptors come from a woman aged 45-60 years with alopecia areata. Some clones in this sample may be carry-over from other donors' samples.

Ten or more counts support this clonotype. The V call is TRBV29-1, the J call TRBJ2-7, with D possibly matching TRBD2 (6 bases). Germline-derived CDR1 and CDR2 are SQVTM and ANQGSEA. The CDR3 spans 14 residues. Trimming cost V 0 bases and J 4 bases, with 13 bases left between them. The CDR3 DNA reads TGCAGCGTTGAAGATCAACCCGGGGGTTACGAGCAGTACTTC. This translates into CSVEDQPGGYEQYF.

The chain uses TRBV5-1 and TRBJ1-1, with 8 positions matching TRBD1. The V and J ends lost 3 bases and 1 base, in that order; junction bases with no gene match: 5. Germline CDR1 is SGHRS and CDR2 is YFSETQ. This CDR3 is 15 amino acids long. For the CDR3, the DNA is TGCGCCAGCAGCTCGGCAGGGGGCCAGAACACTGAAGCTTTCTTT. Residues: CASSSAGGQNTEAFF.

This clonotype was observed many times. The J gene is TRBJ2-5, the V gene TRBV5-6, with 9 bases that match TRBD2. There are 15 residues in the CDR3. Germline values: CDR1 SGHDT, CDR2 YYEEEE. V trimming: 2 bases; J trimming: 4 bases; junction bases outside the gene matches: 6. CDR3 nucleotide sequence: TGTGCCAGCAGCTTCCCTAGCGGGGAGTCAGAGACCCAGTACTTC. This sequence encodes CASSFPSGESETQYF.

This clonotype was seen at least ten times. The CDR3, as DNA: TGTGCCAGCAGTTTAGCTTCGGGGGTAGATACGCAGTATTTT. Protein: CASSLASGVDTQYF. The V and J genes are TRBV12-3 or TRBV12-4 and TRBJ2-3; perhaps TRBD2 as D (6 bases). This CDR3 spans 14 amino acids. Trimming left V 0 bases short and J 5 bases short, with 9 bases between.

J is TRBJ1-1 and V is TRBV20-1; unclear D gene. Germline-derived CDR1 and CDR2 are DFQATT and SNEGSKA (reference sequence). This CDR3 comprises 13 residues. V lost 6 bases and J lost 4, with 15 bases in between. CDR3 sequence (DNA): TGCAGTGCCTTGACCCCTGGTGGCACTGAAGCTTTCTTT. Amino acids: CSALTPGGTEAFF.

The CDR3 sequence is CAISESQAGNQPQHF. The CDR3, as DNA: TGTGCCATCAGTGAGTCCCAAGCCGGCAATCAGCCCCAGCATTTT. The chain links TRBV10-3 to TRBJ1-5; the D is unclear. The CDR3 contains 15 residues. V shed 0 bases and J shed 2 bases, with 8 bases lying between them. Germline CDR1 is ENHRY and CDR2 is SYGVKD.

The sample holds a few counts of this clonotype. Here the CDR3 reads CSVLPGGRTEAFF. In DNA, the CDR3 is TGCAGCGTTCTCCCGGGCGGGCGGACTGAAGCTTTCTTT. The V gene is TRBV29-1, the J gene TRBJ1-1; D ambiguous. The length of the CDR3 is 13 residues. CDR1 is SQVTM, CDR2 ANQGSEA, per germline. V lost 5 bases, J lost 5 bases, and 15 bases lay in between.

This clonotype has at least ten counts. This sequence joins TRBV2 and TRBJ2-7; TRBD1 aligns across 7 bases. This CDR3 is built from 12 residues. The germline gives CDR1 SNHLY, CDR2 FYNNEI. Germline trimming cut 7 bases from V and 2 bases from J; bases unmatched to any gene: 2. CDR3 bases: TGTGCCAGCAACGGACAGGCCTACGAGCAGTACTTC. As protein: CASNGQAYEQYF.

This clonotype was counted ten times or more. V is TRBV7-8 and J is TRBJ2-6, with D tentatively TRBD1 (6 bases). This CDR3 is 18 amino acids long. Per germline, CDR1 SGHVS and CDR2 FQNEAQ. Deletions cut 5 bases from V and 0 bases from J, with 17 bases between. The chain's CDR3 is CASSVRRDILSGANVLTF. The DNA of the CDR3 is TGTGCCAGCAGCGTGCGCCGGGACATTCTCTCTGGGGCCAACGTCCTGACTTTC.

This clonotype was observed many times. The chain uses TRBV28 and TRBJ1-5; no definite D call. V lost 4 bases to trimming and J lost 5 bases, with 12 bases between them. Germline V gene data show CDR1 as MDHEN and CDR2 as SYDVKM. The length of the CDR3 is 14 residues. Here the CDR3 DNA reads TGTGCCAGCAGTTCGCCGGCGGGGTATCAGCCCCAGCATTTT. Its protein product is CASSSPAGYQPQHF.

With respect to this clonotype: Germline and junction disagree at one end, which may indicate a read error. CDR3 in DNA: TGTACCAGCAGTTCCGAGACCCAGTACTTC. This encodes CTSSSETQYF. The V gene is TRBV27, the J gene TRBJ2-5; D not certain. The germline V gene has CDR1 MNHEY and CDR2 SMNVEV (reference sequence). The CDR3 covers 10 residues.

This chain joins TRBV27 and TRBJ2-7; 9 bases line up with TRBD1. V lost 3 bases to trimming and J lost 7 bases; unmatched junction nucleotides: 7. The CDR3 spans 14 residues. Germline V gene data show CDR1 as MNHEY and CDR2 as SMNVEV (reference sequence). The CDR3 loop is CASSFLGQGWEQYF. The DNA of the CDR3 is TGTGCCAGCAGTTTCCTCGGACAGGGGTGGGAGCAGTACTTC.

There are a few counts of this clonotype. The rearrangement links TRBV4-2 to TRBJ2-7; the match to TRBD2 covers 15 bases. Losses at the gene ends were 0 bases for V and 6 bases for J; bases not matched to a gene: 3. The CDR3 is 16 residues long. From germline, CDR1 is LGHNA and CDR2 YNFKEQ. CDR3 DNA sequence: TGTGCCAGCAGCCAAGACCGGACTAGCGGGGGGGCCGAGCAGTACTTC. This codes for CASSQDRTSGGAEQYF.

This clonotype has a count of ten or more. CDR3: CASSPLGLPAYNEQFF. Here the CDR3 DNA reads TGCGCCAGCAGCCCATTGGGACTCCCCGCCTACAATGAGCAGTTCTTC. The chain links TRBV5-1 to TRBJ2-1, with a tentative D call TRBD2 (6 bases). CDR3 length: 16 residues. In germline, CDR1 is SGHRS, CDR2 YFSETQ. V lost 4 bases to trimming and J lost 2 bases, with 16 bases between them.

This clonotype has a count of ten or more. The gene calls are TRBV4-3 and TRBJ2-1; possibly TRBD1 for D (6 bases). The CDR3 totals 17 residues. V dropped 0 bases and J dropped 2 bases, with 14 bases sitting between them. In germline, CDR1 is LGHNA, CDR2 YSLEER. CDR3: CASSQDHNRATYNEQFF. The CDR3 DNA sequence: TGCGCCAGCAGCCAAGATCACAACAGGGCAACCTACAATGAGCAGTTCTTC.

This clonotype was seen at least ten times. The V and J genes are TRBV29-1 and TRBJ1-1; no firm D call. V lost 1 base and J 4 bases, leaving 7 bases between the germline ends. CDR3 length: 12 residues. Germline V gene lookup returns CDR1 SQVTM and CDR2 ANQGSEA. CDR3 nucleotides: TGCAGCGTTGAAGCTAGTGGCACTGAAGCTTTCTTT. Translation gives CSVEASGTEAFF. The full variable domain, with the rest looked up from reference TRBV29-1 and TRBJ1-1, is SAVISQKPSRDICQRGTSLTIQCQVDSQVTMMFWYRQQPGQSLTLIATANQGSEATYESGFVIDKFPISRPNLTFSTLTVSNMSPEDSSIYLCSVEASGTEAFFGQGTRLTVV.

This clonotype was seen at least ten times. The chain is built from TRBV7-6 and TRBJ2-1; 13 bases line up with TRBD2. Germline CDR1 SGHVS, CDR2 FNYEAQ. Trimming cost V 4 bases and J 6 bases; bases outside gene matches: 6. The CDR3 runs to 16 residues. CDR3 nucleotide sequence: TGTGCCAGCAGCTCCCGACTAGCGGGGGGTACCAATGAGCAGTTCTTC. This encodes CASSSRLAGGTNEQFF.

This clonotype was picked up many times. The chain is built from TRBV28 and TRBJ1-2; 9 nucleotides line up with TRBD1. This CDR3 comprises 14 residues. V gave up 3 bases and J gave up 7 bases; unmatched junction bases: 6. Germline V gene data show CDR1 as MDHEN and CDR2 as SYDVKM. The chain's CDR3 is CASSFSGQGSGYTF. In nucleotides, the CDR3 is TGTGCCAGCAGTTTTTCGGGACAGGGAAGTGGCTACACCTTC.

This clonotype appeared many times. The rearrangement joins TRBV29-1 to TRBJ2-7; TRBD1 agrees at 10 bases. CDR3 size: 13 residues. The germline V gene encodes CDR1 SQVTM and CDR2 ANQGSEA. V was clipped by 7 bases and J by 2 bases; unmatched bases: 5. The CDR3 coding sequence is TGCAGCGCCGGGACAGGGGCCGCCTACGAGCAGTACTTC. Its protein product is CSAGTGAAYEQYF.

Only one count was recorded for this clonotype. V is TRBV2 and J is TRBJ2-2; perhaps TRBD2 as D (6 bases). This CDR3 is 14 amino acids long. The germline V gene has CDR1 SNHLY and CDR2 FYNNEI. V was cut by 7 bases and J by 4 bases, with 13 bases left in between. The CDR3 spells CASKEGTGTGELFF. The CDR3 DNA sequence: TGTGCCAGCAAGGAGGGCACCGGCACCGGGGAGCTGTTTTTT.

This clonotype was found a few times. This chain uses TRBV20-1 with TRBJ1-1, with D perhaps matching TRBD1 (6 bases). Germline V gene lookup returns CDR1 DFQATT and CDR2 SNEGSKA (reference sequence). This CDR3 comprises 11 residues. V dropped 3 bases and J dropped 5 bases, with 7 bases sitting between them. CDR3 sequence (DNA): TGCAGTGCTAGTACAGGGACTGAAGCTTTCTTT. The encoded protein is CSASTGTEAFF.

The table lists this clonotype with a few counts. The genes are TRBV5-1 and TRBJ1-1; tentative D call: TRBD1 (6 bases). Germline V lookup: CDR1 SGHRS, CDR2 YFSETQ. Trimming removed 0 bases at V and 4 bases at J, with 13 bases between. The CDR3 totals 15 residues. For the CDR3, the DNA is TGCGCCAGCAGCTTGGTTCAGGGGTCGGGCACTGAAGCTTTCTTT. It encodes CASSLVQGSGTEAFF.

This clonotype was picked up many times. The chain recombines TRBV12-3 or TRBV12-4 with TRBJ1-1, with TRBD1 as a possible D gene (6 bases). V was pared by 2 bases and J by 5 bases, with 9 bases between. This CDR3 region has 13 residues. The CDR3 spells CASSLTQGTEAFF. The CDR3 region has the DNA TGTGCCAGCAGTTTAACCCAGGGGACTGAAGCTTTCTTT.

The table lists this clonotype with many counts. The V and J genes are TRBV9 and TRBJ2-7, with no clear D. The CDR3 length is 14 residues. CDR1 and CDR2 (germline): SGDLS, YYNGEE. V was shortened by 0 bases and J by 1 base, with 8 bases between the two germline ends. CDR3 in amino acids: CASSVGVGSYEQYF. For the CDR3, the DNA is TGTGCCAGCAGCGTAGGAGTTGGGTCCTACGAGCAGTACTTC.

The chain has TRBV20-1 and TRBJ2-2; TRBD1 might be the D (5 bases). The CDR3 totals 13 residues. Germline assignment: CDR1 DFQATT and CDR2 SNEGSKA (reference sequence). Deletions cut 5 bases from V and 2 bases from J, with 9 bases between. The CDR3 loop reads CSAVRGNTGELFF. CDR3 sequence (DNA): TGCAGTGCTGTTAGGGGAAACACCGGGGAGCTGTTTTTT.

The table lists this clonotype with many counts. The rearrangement joins TRBV28 to TRBJ1-3; D is unresolved. CDR1 and CDR2 (germline): MDHEN, SYDVKM. The CDR3 totals 11 residues. V was pared by 6 bases and J by 8 bases, with 8 bases between. The CDR3 DNA reads TGTGCCAGCAGACACGGGTACACCATATATTTT. Protein: CASRHGYTIYF.

Ten or more counts support this clonotype. CDR3 amino acids: CASSSQRHSLGLTEAFF. CDR3 bases: TGTGCCAGCTCGTCTCAAAGGCACAGCCTCGGACTAACTGAAGCTTTCTTT. This rearrangement joins TRBV18 to TRBJ1-1; D not certain. CDR3 length: 17 residues. Germline CDR1 reads KGHSH; CDR2 reads LQKENI. The V and J ends lost 6 bases and 5 bases respectively, with 25 bases between them.

The sample holds many counts of this clonotype. The chain couples TRBV18 to TRBJ2-5, with D possibly being TRBD2 (5 bases). CDR1 is KGHSH and CDR2 is LQKENI in the germline V gene. This CDR3 has 17 residues. Trimming cost V 0 bases and J 0 bases, with 14 bases left between them. The CDR3 region is CASSPPGSGRYQETQYF. The CDR3 coding sequence is TGTGCCAGCTCACCACCGGGCAGCGGTCGATACCAAGAGACCCAGTACTTC.

The table lists this clonotype with many counts. The rearrangement links TRBV29-1 to TRBJ1-2; 8 bases are shared with TRBD1. Trimming removed 8 bases from V and 4 bases from J; junction bases left unmatched: 6. CDR3 length equals 12 residues. Germline loops: CDR1 SQVTM, CDR2 ANQGSEA. The CDR3 nucleotides are TGCAGCACGACAGGGGATGTCTATGGCTACACCTTC. Translation: CSTTGDVYGYTF.